This T cell receptor (beta chain) was sequenced during a study of blood T cell repertoires in COVID-19 (dated by TCRdb to the early 2020s). Study-level background: Collaborator samples came from the United States, Italy and Spain and covered acute and convalescent phases of COVID-19. The material from the prospective study consisted of cDNA or gDNA derived from T cells, B-cell-depleted T cells, or PBMCs. Deeply sampled blood TCRbeta repertoires from subjects exposed to, actively infected with, or recovered from COVID-19 were included in the dataset. A freely available public database, intended as a resource for researchers studying the immune response to SARS-CoV-2, is where the repertoires were released. Samples came from the ongoing ImmuneRACE study (first 160 participants) plus 1,254 subjects from 6 global collaborators. A de-identified subject ID, COVID-19 status, age in years and sex were almost always included in the sample metadata. Where available, HLA class I and class II types were obtained from metadata supplied by the sample provider rather than from assay-based typing. Results and caveats for the whole study, not just this receptor: The amount of clinical and demographic metadata varied by source and participant and was provided uncurated.

V was cut back by 2 bases and J by 3 bases, leaving a gap of 11 bases between them. CDR1 and CDR2 were assigned from the germline V gene (reference sequence) as SGHNT and YYREEE. The CDR3, cysteine through phenylalanine, is 15 amino acids long. Here the CDR3 DNA is all that survives: 45 bases in frame from base 1. TCRbeta CDR3 regions were amplified from genomic DNA by means of the immunoSEQ Assay, a bias-controlled multiplex PCR. The study's processing was this. Within the assay, amplification of reference gene primers was used to estimate how many nucleated cells each sample contained. Sequence reads were collapsed and filtered to measure the absolute abundance of every unique TCRbeta CDR3 rearrangement. For each sample, productive Simpson clonality was calculated as the square root of Simpson's diversity index across productive rearrangements. The table comes from immuneACCESS by way of TCRdb, which keeps in-frame sequences with V and J called. Part of the clones is missing from these tables; in studies checked, under half for an unresolved V gene and the rest for unknown reasons. V, J and clone size were drawn from that table, and D and trimming were deduced from the DNA. The sample table lists hundreds of thousands of clones, approximately 89% of them with a count of one. Together, the top ten hold under 3% of the sample.

Comments on this clone: Its antigen specificity is not known. The record has no base qualities; no much larger clone is one base away.

At one collaborating source in Seattle, patients were enrolled during active infection and were followed longitudinally through the course of disease. Each collaborating institution followed its own protocols to collect whole blood in K2EDTA tubes. For TCRbeta analysis, collaborator samples were shipped as frozen whole blood, as isolated PBMCs, or as DNA extracted from either sample type. The receptor's source is a woman aged 60-75 years with COVID-19, enrolled during active disease. Sequenced sample: peripheral blood. The chain joins TRBV5-4 to TRBJ1-4, with no reliable assignment of the D segment. The bases read TGTGCCAGCAGCTTTAGGGCCGGGGCTAATGAAAAACTGTTTTTT. Protein translation: CASSFRAGANEKLFF.